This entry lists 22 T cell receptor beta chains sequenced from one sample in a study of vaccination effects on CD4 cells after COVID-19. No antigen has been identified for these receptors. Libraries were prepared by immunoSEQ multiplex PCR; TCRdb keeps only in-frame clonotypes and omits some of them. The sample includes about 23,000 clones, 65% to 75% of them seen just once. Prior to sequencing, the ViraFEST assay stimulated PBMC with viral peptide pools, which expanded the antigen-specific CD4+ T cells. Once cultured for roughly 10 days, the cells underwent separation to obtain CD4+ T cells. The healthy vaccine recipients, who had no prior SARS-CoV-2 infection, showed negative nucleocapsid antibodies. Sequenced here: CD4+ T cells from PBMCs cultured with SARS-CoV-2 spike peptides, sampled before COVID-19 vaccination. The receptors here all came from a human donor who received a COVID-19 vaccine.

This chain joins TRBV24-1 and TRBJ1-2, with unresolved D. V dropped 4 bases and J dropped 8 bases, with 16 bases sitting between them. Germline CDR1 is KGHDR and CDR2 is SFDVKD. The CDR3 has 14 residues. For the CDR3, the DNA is TGTGCCACCAGTGACACGTGGGAGGGCCGCGGCTACACCTTC. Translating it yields CATSDTWEGRGYTF.

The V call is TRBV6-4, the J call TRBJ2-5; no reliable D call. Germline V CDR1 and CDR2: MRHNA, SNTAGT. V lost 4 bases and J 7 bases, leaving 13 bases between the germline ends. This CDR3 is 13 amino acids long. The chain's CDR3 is CASSAEEWGTQYF. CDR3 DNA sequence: TGTGCCAGCAGTGCTGAAGAATGGGGGACCCAGTACTTC.

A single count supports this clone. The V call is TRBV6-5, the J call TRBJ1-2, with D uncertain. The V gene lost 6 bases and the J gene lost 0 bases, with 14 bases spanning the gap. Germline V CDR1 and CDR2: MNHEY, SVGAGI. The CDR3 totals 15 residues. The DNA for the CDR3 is TGTGCCAGCAGCAAATTTGCACGGACTAACTATGGCTACACCTTC. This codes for CASSKFARTNYGYTF.

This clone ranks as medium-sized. CDR3: CASSQDAGGAFF. The DNA for the CDR3 is TGTGCCAGCAGCCAAGATGCAGGGGGAGCTTTCTTT. The V call is TRBV14, the J call TRBJ1-1; 7 nucleotides agree with TRBD1. The junction had 2 bases not matched to a gene; V was cut back by 0 bases and J by 10 bases. The CDR3 length is 12 residues. The germline CDR1 and CDR2 sequences are SGHDN and FVKESK.

The CDR3 region has the DNA TGTGCCAGCTCACCCCCCTTTGAGAACTACGAGCAGTACTTC. This gives the protein CASSPPFENYEQYF. The J gene is TRBJ2-7, the V gene TRBV18, with no clear D. Germline CDR1 KGHSH, CDR2 LQKENI. Trimming cost V 3 bases and J 3 bases, with 12 bases left between them. The CDR3 loop spans 14 amino acids.

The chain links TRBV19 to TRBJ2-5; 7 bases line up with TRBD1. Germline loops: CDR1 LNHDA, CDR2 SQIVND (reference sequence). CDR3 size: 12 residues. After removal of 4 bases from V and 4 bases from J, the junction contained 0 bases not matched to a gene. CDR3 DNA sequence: TGTGCCAGTAGTACAGGGGGAGAGACCCAGTACTTC. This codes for CASSTGGETQYF.

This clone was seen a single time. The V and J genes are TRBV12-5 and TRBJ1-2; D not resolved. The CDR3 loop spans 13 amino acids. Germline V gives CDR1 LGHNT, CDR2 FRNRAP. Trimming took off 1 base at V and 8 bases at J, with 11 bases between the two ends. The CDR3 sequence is CASGLEGLGGYTF. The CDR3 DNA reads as TGTGCTAGTGGTTTGGAAGGCTTGGGGGGCTACACCTTC.

Here the CDR3 reads CASSPGLAVEQFF. As DNA, the CDR3 is TGTGCCAGCAGCCCGGGACTAGCAGTCGAGCAGTTCTTC. The genes are TRBV3-1 (or the pseudogene TRBV3-2) and TRBJ2-1; the match to TRBD2 covers 9 bases. This CDR3 has 13 residues. Germline V lookup: CDR1 LGHDT, CDR2 YNNKEL (reference sequence). The ends lost 4 bases at V and 10 bases at J; junction bases unmatched: 5.

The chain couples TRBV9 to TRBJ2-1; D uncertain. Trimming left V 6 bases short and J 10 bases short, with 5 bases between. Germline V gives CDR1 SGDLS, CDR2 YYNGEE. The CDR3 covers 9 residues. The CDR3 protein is CASNDEQFF. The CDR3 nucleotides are TGTGCCAGCAACGACGAGCAGTTCTTC.

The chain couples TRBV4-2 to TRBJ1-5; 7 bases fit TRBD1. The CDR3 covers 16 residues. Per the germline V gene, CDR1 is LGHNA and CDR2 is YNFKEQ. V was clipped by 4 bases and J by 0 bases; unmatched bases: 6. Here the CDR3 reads CASSLGTAVSNQPQHF. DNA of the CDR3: TGTGCCAGCAGCCTAGGGACAGCCGTTAGCAATCAGCCCCAGCATTTT.

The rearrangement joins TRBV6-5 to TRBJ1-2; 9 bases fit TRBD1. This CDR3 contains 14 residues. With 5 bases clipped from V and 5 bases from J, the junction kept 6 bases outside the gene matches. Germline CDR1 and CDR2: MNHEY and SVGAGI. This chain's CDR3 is CASSKSQGAYGYTF. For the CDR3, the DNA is TGTGCCAGCAGTAAATCACAGGGGGCATATGGCTACACCTTC.

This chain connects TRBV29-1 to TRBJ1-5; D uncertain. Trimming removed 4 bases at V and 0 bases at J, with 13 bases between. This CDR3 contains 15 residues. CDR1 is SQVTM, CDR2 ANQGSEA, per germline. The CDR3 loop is CSVAIGSVSNQPQHF. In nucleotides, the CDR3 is TGCAGCGTTGCTATCGGGTCAGTTAGCAATCAGCCCCAGCATTTT.

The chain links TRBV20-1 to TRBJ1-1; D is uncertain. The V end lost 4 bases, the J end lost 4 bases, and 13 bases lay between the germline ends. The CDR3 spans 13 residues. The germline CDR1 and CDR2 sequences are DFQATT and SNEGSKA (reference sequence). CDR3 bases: TGCAGTGCTAATGACCCGGGGAGCACTGAAGCTTTCTTT. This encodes CSANDPGSTEAFF.

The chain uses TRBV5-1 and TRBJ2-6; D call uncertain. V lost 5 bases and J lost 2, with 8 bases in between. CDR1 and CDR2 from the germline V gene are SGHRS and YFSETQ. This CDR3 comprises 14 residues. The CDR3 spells CASRDPTGANVLTF. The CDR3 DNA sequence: TGCGCCAGCAGAGACCCCACTGGGGCCAACGTCCTGACTTTC.

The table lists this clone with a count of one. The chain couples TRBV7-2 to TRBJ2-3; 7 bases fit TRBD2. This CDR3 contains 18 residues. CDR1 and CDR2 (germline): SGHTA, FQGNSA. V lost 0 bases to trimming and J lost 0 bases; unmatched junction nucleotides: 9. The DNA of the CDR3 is TGTGCCAGCAGCTTAGCTAGGACTAGGCCCCACAGCACAGATACGCAGTATTTT. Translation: CASSLARTRPHSTDTQYF.

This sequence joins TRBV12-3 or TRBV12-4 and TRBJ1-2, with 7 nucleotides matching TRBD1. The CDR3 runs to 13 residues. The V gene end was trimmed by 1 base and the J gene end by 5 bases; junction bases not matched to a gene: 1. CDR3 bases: TGTGCCAGCAGTTTAGGCAGGGGGTATGGCTACACCTTC. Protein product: CASSLGRGYGYTF.

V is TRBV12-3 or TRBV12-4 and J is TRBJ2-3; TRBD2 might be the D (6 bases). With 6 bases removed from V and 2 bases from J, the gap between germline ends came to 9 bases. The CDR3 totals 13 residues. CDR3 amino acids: CASRGGATDTQYF. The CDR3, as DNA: TGTGCCAGCAGGGGCGGGGCCACAGATACGCAGTATTTT.

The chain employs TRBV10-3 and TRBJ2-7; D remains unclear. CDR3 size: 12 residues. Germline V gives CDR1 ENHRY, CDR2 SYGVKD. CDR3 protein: CAILTTSYEQYF. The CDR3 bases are TGTGCTATTTTAACTACGTCCTACGAGCAGTACTTC.

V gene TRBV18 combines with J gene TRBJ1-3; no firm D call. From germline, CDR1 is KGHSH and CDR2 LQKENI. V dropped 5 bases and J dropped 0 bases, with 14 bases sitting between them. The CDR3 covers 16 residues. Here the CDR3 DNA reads TGTGCCAGCTCAAGCCAGACGTCAATCTCTGGAAACACCATATATTTT. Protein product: CASSSQTSISGNTIYF.

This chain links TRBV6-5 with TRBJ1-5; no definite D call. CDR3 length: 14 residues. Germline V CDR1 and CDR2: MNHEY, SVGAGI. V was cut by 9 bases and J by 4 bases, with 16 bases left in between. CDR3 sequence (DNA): TGTGCCAGTAGCTCGGGAAGTGGGAATCAGCCCCAGCATTTT. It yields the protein CASSSGSGNQPQHF.

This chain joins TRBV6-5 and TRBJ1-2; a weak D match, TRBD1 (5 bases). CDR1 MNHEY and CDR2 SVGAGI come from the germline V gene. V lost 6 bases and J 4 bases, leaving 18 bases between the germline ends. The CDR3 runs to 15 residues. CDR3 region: CASRRTGTILYGYTF. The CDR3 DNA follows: TGTGCCAGCAGACGAACAGGAACGATCCTCTATGGCTACACCTTC.

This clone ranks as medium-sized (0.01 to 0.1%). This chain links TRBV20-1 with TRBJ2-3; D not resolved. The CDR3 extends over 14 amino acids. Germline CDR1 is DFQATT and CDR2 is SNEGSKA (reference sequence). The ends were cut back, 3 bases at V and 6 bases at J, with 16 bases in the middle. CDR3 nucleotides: TGCAGTGCTAGTACCGACTCCTTAGCTGATACGCAGTATTTT. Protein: CSASTDSLADTQYF.